Following are 27 T cell receptor beta chains from one sample sequenced in a study of blood T cells in healthy people across ages. Primers used in a second PCR of roughly 7 to 12 cycles were a sample-barcoded 5' primer and a J-beta primer mix. TCRdb re-called the 5' RACE reads with MiXCR, one entry per CDR3 protein. The data hold 1.2 million to 1.5 million distinct CDR3 sequences, with roughly 59% observed a single time. The sample taken for sequencing was blood. These receptors were collected from a young man in good health.

The rearrangement links TRBV5-6 to TRBJ2-4, with D possibly being TRBD1 (6 bases). The end of the DNA is better explained by TRBJ2-7, so the J call may be wrong. Germline V gene sequence: CDR1 SGHDT, CDR2 YYEEEE. The CDR3 is made up of 15 amino acids. The CDR3 DNA follows: TGTGCCAGCAGCTTGGGGGACAAGTTCCCCTACGAGCAGTACTTC. The encoded protein is CASSLGDKFPYEQYF.

This chain joins TRBV27 and TRBJ1-5; no clear D. Trimming left V 0 bases short and J 6 bases short, with 12 bases between. This CDR3 is 15 amino acids long. Germline-derived CDR1 and CDR2 are MNHEY and SMNVEV (reference sequence). For the CDR3, the DNA is TGTGCCAGCAGTTTATCTTATGCGGGTGCTCAGCCCCAGCATTTT. Translation: CASSLSYAGAQPQHF.

Written as DNA, the CDR3 is TGCAGTGCTAGAGCCCCAGGGGGAGCCTTCTCCTACGAGCAGTACTTC. Its translation is CSARAPGGAFSYEQYF. This chain links TRBV20-1 with TRBJ2-7; 7 positions match TRBD1. Germline V gene data show CDR1 as DFQATT and CDR2 as SNEGSKA (reference sequence). V lost 1 base, J lost 0 bases, and 9 bases stayed unmatched. The CDR3 extends over 16 amino acids.

The chain is built from TRBV20-1 and TRBJ2-7; D not resolved. The CDR3 runs to 13 residues. The V end was cut by 7 bases, the J end by 0 bases, with 13 bases between. The germline CDR1 and CDR2 sequences are DFQATT and SNEGSKA (reference sequence). The CDR3 loop reads CSVLRLNSYEQYF. The CDR3 coding sequence is TGCAGTGTTCTGCGACTGAACTCCTACGAGCAGTACTTC.

This clonotype was observed a handful of times. The chain combines TRBV5-1 with TRBJ2-5; 10 bases map to TRBD1. This CDR3 has 15 amino acids. The V gene's germline CDR1 is SGHRS and CDR2 YFSETQ. Trimming at V came to 4 bases and at J to 2 bases, leaving 5 bases not matched to a gene. The CDR3 region is CASSQPGQGQETQYF. DNA of the CDR3: TGCGCCAGCAGCCAACCGGGACAGGGGCAAGAGACCCAGTACTTC.

The CDR3 sequence is CASSTTTGVTNSGANVLTF. CDR3 DNA sequence: TGCGCCAGCAGCACAACGACAGGGGTCACTAACTCTGGGGCCAACGTCCTGACTTTC. The rearrangement links TRBV5-1 to TRBJ2-6; 8 bases agree with TRBD1. The CDR3 extends over 19 amino acids. Germline trimming cut 4 bases from V and 0 bases from J; bases unmatched to any gene: 12. The germline V gene has CDR1 SGHRS and CDR2 YFSETQ.

The V call is TRBV6-5, the J call TRBJ1-1, with 7 positions matching TRBD1. The germline V gene encodes CDR1 MNHEY and CDR2 SVGAGI. The CDR3 length is 15 residues. The junction had 8 bases not matched to a gene; V was cut back by 5 bases and J by 2 bases. The CDR3 region has the DNA TGTGCCAGCAGTAGCAACTACAGGGGAAACACTGAAGCTTTCTTT. As protein: CASSSNYRGNTEAFF.

This rearrangement joins TRBV13 to TRBJ1-2; a weak D match, TRBD1 (6 bases). V shed 5 bases and J shed 4 bases, with 14 bases lying between them. Per germline, CDR1 PRHDT and CDR2 FYEKMQ (reference sequence). The length of the CDR3 is 14 residues. CDR3 in DNA: TGTGCCAGCAGCGCCCGCGGGACACCCTATGGCTACACCTTC. It encodes CASSARGTPYGYTF.

The rearrangement joins TRBV15 to TRBJ2-7; the D is unclear. Germline CDR1 and CDR2: LNHNV and YYDKDF (reference sequence). V lost 3 bases and J lost 6, with 9 bases in between. The CDR3 has 12 residues. The CDR3 DNA is TGTGCCACCAGCAGCAAGGAAACCGAGCAGTACTTC. Encoded protein: CATSSKETEQYF.

A single count supports this clonotype. The chain joins TRBV19 to TRBJ2-5; 7 bases are shared with TRBD2. Germline CDR1 LNHDA, CDR2 SQIVND (reference sequence). This CDR3 comprises 16 residues. Unmatched junction bases numbered 12, after V lost 6 bases and J lost 2 bases. CDR3 bases: TGTGCCAGTAGCTCATGGGGGGGGGATCGTCAAGAGACCCAGTACTTC. Residues: CASSSWGGDRQETQYF.

V and J are TRBV11-2 and TRBJ2-6; D may match TRBD1 or TRBD2 (5 bases each). V lost 5 bases and J lost 0, with 8 bases in between. CDR1 is SGHAT and CDR2 is FQNNGV in the germline V gene. This CDR3 region has 15 residues. The CDR3 loop is CASSRGHSGANVLTF. The CDR3 nucleotides read TGTGCCAGCAGCCGGGGCCACTCTGGGGCCAACGTCCTGACTTTC. The full variable domain, in which reference TRBV11-2 and TRBJ2-6 provide the parts outside the CDR3, is EAGVAQSPRYKIIEKRQSVAFWCNPISGHATLYWYQQILGQGPKLLIQFQNNGVVDDSQLPKDRFSAERLKGVDSTLKIQPAKLEDSAVYLCASSRGHSGANVLTFGAGSRLTVL.

The chain recombines TRBV10-1 with TRBJ2-7; D might be TRBD2 (5 bases). The CDR3 length is 13 residues. Germline V gene lookup returns CDR1 WNHNN and CDR2 SYGVQD (reference sequence). Trimming removed 6 bases at V and 1 base at J, with 10 bases between. In DNA form, the CDR3 reads TGCGCCAGCAGGTCCGAGGGATCCTACGAGCAGTACTTC. It is translated as CASRSEGSYEQYF.

The rearrangement uses TRBV20-1 and TRBJ1-2; 8 nucleotides agree with TRBD1. CDR1 DFQATT and CDR2 SNEGSKA come from the germline V gene (reference sequence). V shed 6 bases, J shed 2 bases, and the junction held 8 bases outside the gene matches. The CDR3 has 14 residues. As DNA, the CDR3 is TGCAGTGCGGGCCAGGGGGCAGGGAACTATGGCTACACCTTC. The encoded protein is CSAGQGAGNYGYTF.

The rearrangement uses TRBV6-5 and TRBJ2-5, with D hard to call. This CDR3 has 15 amino acids. Trimming cost V 4 bases and J 5 bases, with 17 bases left between them. Germline CDR1 is MNHEY and CDR2 is SVGAGI. The CDR3 sequence: CASSSTLEIGETQYF. The CDR3 DNA follows: TGTGCCAGCAGTTCAACTCTAGAAATTGGGGAGACCCAGTACTTC.

This clonotype was counted a few times. This sequence joins TRBV6-1 and TRBJ2-1, with unresolved D. V was cut by 4 bases and J by 8 bases, with 24 bases left in between. The CDR3 totals 17 residues. CDR1 is MNHNS and CDR2 is SASEGT in the germline V gene. CDR3 protein: CASSVPLLGIDLHEQFF. The CDR3 region has the DNA TGTGCCAGCAGTGTCCCCTTGCTGGGAATCGATTTACATGAGCAGTTCTTC.

The V and J genes are TRBV10-3 and TRBJ2-7; D is undetermined. Trimming shortened V by 6 bases and J by 2 bases, and 17 bases separated the two germline ends. The length of the CDR3 is 15 residues. Germline assignment: CDR1 ENHRY and CDR2 SYGVKD. CDR3 amino acids: CAIRPGLDAAYEQYF. The DNA for the CDR3 is TGTGCCATCAGGCCCGGGTTAGACGCCGCCTACGAGCAGTACTTC.

The V and J genes are TRBV7-9 and TRBJ2-7; D call uncertain. The J call may not be correct, given that the DNA end is closer to TRBJ2-5. From germline, CDR1 is SEHNR and CDR2 FQNEAQ (reference sequence). The CDR3 has 12 amino acids. CDR3 protein: CASTPVEETQYF. The DNA of the CDR3 is TGTGCCAGCACCCCCGTGGAAGAGACCCAGTACTTC.

This chain connects TRBV6-4 to TRBJ2-3, with D possibly matching TRBD2 (5 bases). This CDR3 has 16 amino acids. Per germline, CDR1 MRHNA and CDR2 SNTAGT. Trimming left V 3 bases short and J 2 bases short, with 15 bases between. CDR3 in amino acids: CASSESGLSDTDTQYF. Here the CDR3 DNA reads TGTGCCAGCAGTGAATCCGGACTGTCCGACACAGATACGCAGTATTTT.

The rearrangement links TRBV5-1 to TRBJ1-1; 7 bases map to TRBD1. This CDR3 is built from 14 residues. Germline V gives CDR1 SGHRS, CDR2 YFSETQ. Trimming took 5 bases from V and 1 from J; bases not matched to a gene: 5. The CDR3 bases are TGCGCCAGCAGAGAAGGGGGCGGGAACACTGAAGCTTTCTTT. It codes for CASREGGGNTEAFF.

The rearrangement joins TRBV7-2 to TRBJ2-5; D may be TRBD1 or TRBD2 (5 bases each). The V gene lost 2 bases and the J gene lost 7 bases, with 20 bases spanning the gap. Germline lookup yields CDR1 SGHTA and CDR2 FQGNSA. This CDR3 contains 16 residues. The CDR3 protein is CASSLKEFGGLGTQYF. The CDR3 DNA reads as TGTGCCAGCAGCTTAAAAGAGTTTGGGGGTCTGGGGACCCAGTACTTC.

The V and J genes are TRBV29-1 and TRBJ2-4; D is unclear. The V end was cut by 4 bases, the J end by 8 bases, with 15 bases between. The CDR3 sequence is 13 residues long. CDR1 SQVTM and CDR2 ANQGSEA come from the germline V gene. This CDR3 is CSVGKGGTYIQYF. CDR3 DNA: TGCAGCGTTGGGAAGGGCGGAACGTACATTCAGTACTTC. Complete variable domain (other parts from reference TRBV29-1 and TRBJ2-4): SAVISQKPSRDICQRGTSLTIQCQVDSQVTMMFWYRQQPGQSLTLIATANQGSEATYESGFVIDKFPISRPNLTFSTLTVSNMSPEDSSIYLCSVGKGGTYIQYFGAGTRLSVL.

The chain uses TRBV12-3 or TRBV12-4 and TRBJ2-4; the D call may be TRBD1 or TRBD2 (5 bases each). The CDR3 is 15 residues long. With 4 bases removed from V and 7 bases from J, the gap between germline ends came to 17 bases. The CDR3 reads CASSSEGTASNIQYF. In nucleotides, the CDR3 is TGTGCCAGCAGTTCCGAGGGGACGGCTAGTAACATTCAGTACTTC.

This clonotype has only a few counts. The CDR3 sequence is CSVEETATTYEQYF. The CDR3 DNA reads as TGCAGCGTTGAGGAGACAGCAACTACTTACGAGCAGTACTTC. This chain connects TRBV29-1 to TRBJ2-7, with D possibly matching TRBD1 (5 bases). V lost 3 bases and J lost 4, with 16 bases in between. Germline CDR1 reads SQVTM; CDR2 reads ANQGSEA. CDR3 length: 14 residues.

The chain links TRBV4-2 to TRBJ1-5; D unresolved. From germline, CDR1 is LGHNA and CDR2 YNFKEQ. Trimming left V 0 bases short and J 6 bases short, with 18 bases between. The CDR3 runs 17 residues. For the CDR3, the DNA is TGTGCCAGCAGCCAAGATCCCTCGGCGGAGGACGGTCAGCCCCAGCATTTT. Amino acid sequence: CASSQDPSAEDGQPQHF.

The chain links TRBV6-1 to TRBJ2-5; TRBD2 is a possible D gene (5 bases). The J call may be wrong; the DNA end is better matched by TRBJ2-7. This CDR3 comprises 17 residues. Looked up from germline, CDR1 is MNHNS and CDR2 is SASEGT. CDR3 in amino acids: CASRQALGVVRTYEQYF. CDR3 sequence (DNA): TGTGCCAGCAGACAAGCCCTCGGGGTAGTGCGGACCTACGAGCAGTACTTC.

The sample holds one count of this clonotype. The chain employs TRBV2 and TRBJ2-1; TRBD2 agrees at 15 bases. J lost 11 bases, V lost 6 bases, and 2 bases had no gene match. Germline lookup yields CDR1 SNHLY and CDR2 FYNNEI. This CDR3 is built from 13 residues. In nucleotides, the CDR3 is TGTGCCAGCAGGGGACTAGCGGGAGGAAAGCAGTTCTTC. Protein sequence: CASRGLAGGKQFF. Drawing the rest from reference TRBV2 and TRBJ2-1, the complete variable domain is EPEVTQTPSHQVTQMGQEVILRCVPISNHLYFYWYRQILGQKVEFLVSFYNNEISEKSEIFDDQFSVERPDGSNFTLKIRSTKLEDSAMYFCASRGLAGGKQFFGPGTRLTVL.

The chain joins TRBV12-3 or TRBV12-4 to TRBJ2-5; D is perhaps TRBD1 (5 bases). The CDR3 runs 13 residues. Trimming shortened V by 5 bases and J by 8 bases, and 15 bases separated the two germline ends. DNA of the CDR3: TGTGCCAGCAGTCCGGACACGGCCTTTACCCAGTACTTC. Translating it yields CASSPDTAFTQYF.